Listed below are T cell receptor beta chains from one sample, sequenced in a study of CXCR3-negative and CXCR3-positive naive CD8 T cells. No DNA is given; TCRdb re-called the 5' RACE reads and lists each CDR3 protein once. This sample's table reports 150,000 or so distinct CDR3 sequences. The source material was naive CXCR3- CD8+ T cells from blood. The receptors stem from a human donor in good health. Some clones in this sample may be carry-over from other donors' samples. Both conserved end residues are part of each CDR3. Fields, in order: V gene, J gene, CDR3 protein.

>TRBV5-5|TRBJ2-7
CASSLVRTGAMDEQYF
>TRBV27|TRBJ1-2
CASILTGRGYGYTF
>TRBV20-1|TRBJ1-2
CSASSADNYGYTF
>TRBV27|TRBJ1-1
CASSSPQTNSPGQSMNTEAFF
>TRBV27|TRBJ1-1
CASSPRGFHTEAFF
>TRBV7-8|TRBJ2-7
CASSPVLGTGGPEQYF
>TRBV29-1|TRBJ1-2
CSVEYRVYGYTF
>TRBV25-1|TRBJ1-5
CASSEQGHGNQPQHF
>TRBV9|TRBJ2-3
CASSPFGGPSDTQYF
>TRBV29-1|TRBJ2-5
CSVEGGELETQYF
>TRBV12-3/TRBV12-4|TRBJ2-5
CASSRGNWETQYF
>TRBV28|TRBJ2-1
CASSSPGLAGYNEQFF
>TRBV6-1|TRBJ1-1
CASSDPGRGATEAFF
>TRBV10-3|TRBJ1-1
CAIGAMNTEAFF
>TRBV23-1|TRBJ2-7
CASSQPKRPGPKVSNDYEQYF
>TRBV4-2|TRBJ1-3
CASSQTAGGPIGHTIYF
>TRBV20-1|TRBJ2-5
CSAIRGAETQYF
>TRBV29-1|TRBJ2-1
CSALPGDNEQFF
>TRBV6-1|TRBJ1-1
CASNMKWSRAPITNTEAFF
>TRBV28|TRBJ2-7
CASSFIAEVHEQYF
>TRBV14|TRBJ2-3
CASSLGQGAEDTQYF
>TRBV18|TRBJ1-2
CASSPPEDGYTF
>TRBV2|TRBJ2-1
CASTQGAYEQFF
>TRBV10-3|TRBJ2-6
CAISDPGTSSLSGANVLTF
>TRBV5-1|TRBJ2-1
CASSFGTGAYNEQFF
>TRBV7-9|TRBJ2-1
CASRPGTGGSNEQFF
>TRBV28|TRBJ2-7
CASSHRGLREHEQYF
>TRBV20-1|TRBJ2-1
CSARGLAGYNEQFF
>TRBV6-6|TRBJ2-3
CASRGLAASTDTQYF